This TCR beta chain was identified in a study of T cell repertoires in cytomegalovirus infection. Study-level background: A matching HLA type, together with CMV infection, was signaled by public TCR beta signatures. The study's findings and limits: CMV carriers with the relevant HLA were identified by cumulative public TCR beta family frequency.

Trimming cost V 5 bases and J 2 bases, with 10 bases left between them. The CDR3 spans 14 residues. Comment on this clonotype: No antigen is known for it.

TCRdb reprocessed the reads with MiXCR, giving one entry per CDR3 protein. The sample has 370,000 or so distinct CDR3 sequences; about 35% are singletons. The clonotype was recovered from a human donor in good health (CMV status not recorded). Some clones in this sample may be carry-over from other donors' samples. The sequenced sample was cultured PBMCs, obtained from culture after CMV antigen stimulation. The J gene is TRBJ1-3, the V gene TRBV12-3 or TRBV12-4; D remains ambiguous. DNA for the CDR3: TGTGCCAGCAGTATCGGGAAGGCTGGAAACACCATATATTTT. It translates to CASSIGKAGNTIYF.